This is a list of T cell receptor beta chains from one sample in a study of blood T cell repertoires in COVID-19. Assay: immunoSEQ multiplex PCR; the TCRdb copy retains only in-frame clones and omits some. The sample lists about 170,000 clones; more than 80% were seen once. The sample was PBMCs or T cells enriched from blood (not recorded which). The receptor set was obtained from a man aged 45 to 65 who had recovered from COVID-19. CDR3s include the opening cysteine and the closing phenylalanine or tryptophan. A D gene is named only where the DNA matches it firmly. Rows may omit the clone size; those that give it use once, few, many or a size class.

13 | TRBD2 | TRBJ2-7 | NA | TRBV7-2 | CASSPGGAYEQYF | TGTGCCAGCAGCCCGGGGGGGGCCTACGAGCAGTACTTC
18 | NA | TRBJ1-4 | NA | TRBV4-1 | CASSQDRGGIRTNEKLFF | TGCGCCAGCAGCCAAGATCGGGGGGGCATCAGAACTAATGAAAAACTGTTTTTT
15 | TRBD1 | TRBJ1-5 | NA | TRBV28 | CASSTQGVGNQPQHF | TGTGCCAGCAGTACACAGGGGGTAGGTAATCAGCCCCAGCATTTT
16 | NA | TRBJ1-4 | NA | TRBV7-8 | CASSLEGGLDNEKLFF | TGTGCCAGCAGCCTAGAGGGGGGGCTGGATAATGAAAAACTGTTTTTT
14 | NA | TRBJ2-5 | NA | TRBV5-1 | CASSLGSSQETQYF | TGCGCCAGCAGCTTGGGTTCCAGTCAAGAGACCCAGTACTTC
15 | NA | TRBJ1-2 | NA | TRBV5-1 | CASSRAGVEDYGYTF | TGCGCCAGCAGCCGGGCAGGGGTAGAGGACTATGGCTACACCTTC
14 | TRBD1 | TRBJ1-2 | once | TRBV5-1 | CASSPGQGAWGYTF | TGCGCCAGCAGCCCAGGACAGGGGGCGTGGGGCTACACCTTC
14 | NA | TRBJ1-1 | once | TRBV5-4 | CASSHSGGLVMAFF | TGTGCCAGCAGCCACTCGGGGGGATTGGTGATGGCTTTCTTT
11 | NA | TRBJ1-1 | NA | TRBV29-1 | CSVGTGIEAFF | TGCAGCGTTGGCACAGGAATTGAAGCTTTCTTT
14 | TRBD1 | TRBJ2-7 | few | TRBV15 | CATSPRQGTHEQYF | TGTGCCACCAGCCCCCGACAGGGGACCCACGAGCAGTACTTC
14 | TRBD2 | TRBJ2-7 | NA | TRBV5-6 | CASSLLAGVIEQYF | TGTGCCAGCAGCTTACTAGCGGGGGTGATCGAGCAGTACTTC
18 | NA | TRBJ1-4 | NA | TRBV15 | CATSRDTLQGPTNEKLFF | TGTGCCACCAGCAGAGATACACTACAGGGCCCAACTAATGAAAAACTGTTTTTT
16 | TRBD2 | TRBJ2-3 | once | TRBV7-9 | CASSLLAGGLTDTQYF | TGTGCCAGCAGCTTACTAGCGGGGGGCCTCACAGATACGCAGTATTTT
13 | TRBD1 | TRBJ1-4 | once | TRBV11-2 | CASSPRTGEKLFF | TGTGCCAGCAGCCCGAGGACAGGGGAAAAACTGTTTTTT
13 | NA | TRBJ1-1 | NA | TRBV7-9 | CASSLGLYTEAFF | TGTGCCAGCAGCTTAGGACTCTACACTGAAGCTTTCTTT
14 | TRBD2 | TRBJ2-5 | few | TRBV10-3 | CAIRDSGEQETQYF | TGTGCCATCAGGGATAGCGGGGAACAAGAGACCCAGTACTTC
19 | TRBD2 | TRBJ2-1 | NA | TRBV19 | CASSNPGLAGDLSYNEQFF | TGTGCCAGTAGTAATCCGGGACTAGCGGGGGACTTATCCTACAATGAGCAGTTCTTC
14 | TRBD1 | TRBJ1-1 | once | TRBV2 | CASRKTGGNTEAFF | TGTGCCAGCAGGAAGACAGGGGGCAACACTGAAGCTTTCTTT
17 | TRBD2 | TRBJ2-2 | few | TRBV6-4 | CASSECSGGANTGELFF | TGTGCCAGCAGTGAGTGTAGCGGGGGGGCGAACACCGGGGAGCTGTTTTTT
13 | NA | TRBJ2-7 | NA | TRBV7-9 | CASSRDSAYEQYF | TGTGCCAGCAGCCGGGACTCCGCCTACGAGCAGTACTTC
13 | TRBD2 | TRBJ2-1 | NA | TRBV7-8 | CASGLAGANEQFF | TGTGCCAGCGGACTAGCGGGGGCCAATGAGCAGTTCTTC
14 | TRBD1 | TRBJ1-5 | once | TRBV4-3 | CASSQGQGRQPQHF | TGCGCCAGCAGCCAAGGACAGGGACGACAGCCCCAGCATTTT
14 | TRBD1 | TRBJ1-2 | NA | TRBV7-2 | CASSLNRGGYGYTF | TGTGCCAGCAGCTTAAACAGGGGGGGTTATGGCTACACCTTC
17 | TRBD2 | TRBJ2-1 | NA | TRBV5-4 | CASSPKNRGGSYNEQFF | TGTGCCAGCAGCCCCAAGAATCGCGGGGGCTCCTACAATGAGCAGTTCTTC
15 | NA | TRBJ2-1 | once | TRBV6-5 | CASSHGQGPYNEQFF | TGTGCCAGCAGCCACGGGCAGGGGCCCTACAATGAGCAGTTCTTC
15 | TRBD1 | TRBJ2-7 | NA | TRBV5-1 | CASSPRQGAAYEQYF | TGCGCCAGCAGCCCCCGACAGGGGGCCGCCTACGAGCAGTACTTC
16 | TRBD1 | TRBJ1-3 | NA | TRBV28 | CASSSGQGASGNTIYF | TGTGCCAGCAGTTCCGGACAGGGGGCCTCTGGAAACACCATATATTTT
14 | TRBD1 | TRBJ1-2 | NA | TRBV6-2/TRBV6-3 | CASSYTTGGNGYTF | TGTGCCAGCAGTTACACTACAGGGGGGAATGGCTACACCTTC
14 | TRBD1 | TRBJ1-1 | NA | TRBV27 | CASSLTGLDTEAFF | TGTGCCAGCAGTTTGACAGGGTTGGACACTGAAGCTTTCTTT
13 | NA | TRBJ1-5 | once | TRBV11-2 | CASSLVGGQPQHF | TGTGCCAGCAGCTTAGTCGGGGGGCAGCCCCAGCATTTT
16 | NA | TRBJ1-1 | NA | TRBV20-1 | CSASRMRSTTNTEAFF | TGCAGTGCTAGTAGGATGAGAAGCACTACGAACACTGAAGCTTTCTTT
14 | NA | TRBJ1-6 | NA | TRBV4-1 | CASSQDRGNSPLHF | TGCGCCAGCAGCCAAGATCGAGGTAATTCACCCCTCCACTTT
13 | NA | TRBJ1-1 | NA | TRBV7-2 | CASSEQGNTEAFF | TGTGCCAGCAGCGAACAGGGTAACACTGAAGCTTTCTTT
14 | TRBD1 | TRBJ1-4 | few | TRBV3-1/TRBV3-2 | CASSLQGASEKLFF | TGTGCCAGCAGCTTACAGGGGGCTAGTGAAAAACTGTTTTTT
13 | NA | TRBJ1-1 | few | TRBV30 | CAWGDGSYTEAFF | TGTGCCTGGGGAGACGGTTCCTACACTGAAGCTTTCTTT
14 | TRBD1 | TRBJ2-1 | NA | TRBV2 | CASLGGPYYNEQFF | TGTGCCAGCTTAGGGGGCCCTTACTACAATGAGCAGTTCTTC